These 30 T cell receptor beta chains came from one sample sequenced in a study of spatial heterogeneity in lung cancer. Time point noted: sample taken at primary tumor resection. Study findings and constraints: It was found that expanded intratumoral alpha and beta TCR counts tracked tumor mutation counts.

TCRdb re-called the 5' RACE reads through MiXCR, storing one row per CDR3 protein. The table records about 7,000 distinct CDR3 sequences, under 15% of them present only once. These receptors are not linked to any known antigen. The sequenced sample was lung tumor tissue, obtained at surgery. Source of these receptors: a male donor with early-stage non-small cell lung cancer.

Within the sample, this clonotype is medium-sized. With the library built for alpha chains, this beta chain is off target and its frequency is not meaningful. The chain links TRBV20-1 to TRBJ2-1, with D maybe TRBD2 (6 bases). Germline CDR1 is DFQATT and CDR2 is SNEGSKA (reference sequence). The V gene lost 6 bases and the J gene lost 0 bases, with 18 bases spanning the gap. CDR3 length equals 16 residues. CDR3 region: CSAFPPDGSSYNEQFF. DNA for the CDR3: TGCAGTGCCTTTCCCCCGGACGGGAGCTCCTACAATGAGCAGTTCTTC.

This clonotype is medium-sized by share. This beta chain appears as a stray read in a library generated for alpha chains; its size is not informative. The CDR3 region is CASSFNRGFQETQYF. The DNA for the CDR3 is TGCGCCAGCAGCTTCAACCGGGGCTTCCAAGAGACCCAGTACTTC. The genes are TRBV5-1 and TRBJ2-5, with D perhaps assigned TRBD1 or TRBD2 (5 bases each). Germline V CDR1 and CDR2: SGHRS, YFSETQ. V was pared by 2 bases and J by 1 base, with 12 bases between. The CDR3 runs 15 residues.

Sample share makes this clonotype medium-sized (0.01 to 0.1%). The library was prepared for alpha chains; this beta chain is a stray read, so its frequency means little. The CDR3 DNA is TGTGCCACCGAACTCCAAAATGAGCAGTTCTTC. This sequence encodes CATELQNEQFF. The chain joins TRBV24-1 to TRBJ2-1; no clear D. Germline lookup yields CDR1 KGHDR and CDR2 SFDVKD. Trimming cost V 9 bases and J 7 bases, with 9 bases left between them. There are 11 residues in the CDR3.

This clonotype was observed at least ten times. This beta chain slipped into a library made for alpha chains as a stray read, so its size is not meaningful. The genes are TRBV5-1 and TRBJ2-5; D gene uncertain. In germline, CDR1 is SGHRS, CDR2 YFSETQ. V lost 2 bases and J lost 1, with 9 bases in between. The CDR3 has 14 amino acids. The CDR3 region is CASSFIWAQETQYF. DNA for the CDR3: TGCGCCAGCAGCTTCATCTGGGCCCAAGAGACCCAGTACTTC.

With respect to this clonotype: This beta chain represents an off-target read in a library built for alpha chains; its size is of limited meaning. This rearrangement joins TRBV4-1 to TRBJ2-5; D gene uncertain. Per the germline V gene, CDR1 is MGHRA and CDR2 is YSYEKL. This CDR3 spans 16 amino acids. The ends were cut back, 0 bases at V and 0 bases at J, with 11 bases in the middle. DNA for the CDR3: TGCGCCAGCAGCCAAGACGGTGGCGGACACCAAGAGACCCAGTACTTC. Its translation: CASSQDGGGHQETQYF.

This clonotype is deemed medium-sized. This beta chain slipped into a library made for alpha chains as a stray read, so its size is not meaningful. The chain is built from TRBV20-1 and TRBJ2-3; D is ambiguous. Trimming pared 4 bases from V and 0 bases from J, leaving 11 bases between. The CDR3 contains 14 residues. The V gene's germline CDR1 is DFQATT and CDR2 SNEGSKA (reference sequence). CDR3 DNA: TGCAGTGCTAATCGGGTTACTAGCACAGATACGCAGTATTTT. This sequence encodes CSANRVTSTDTQYF.

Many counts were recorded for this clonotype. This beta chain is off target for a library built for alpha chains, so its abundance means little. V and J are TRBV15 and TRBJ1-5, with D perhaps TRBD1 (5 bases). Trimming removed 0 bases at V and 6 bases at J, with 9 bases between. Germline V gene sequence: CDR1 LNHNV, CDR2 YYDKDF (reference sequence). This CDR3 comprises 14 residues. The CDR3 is CATSRERGPQPQHF. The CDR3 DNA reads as TGTGCCACCAGCAGAGAACGGGGACCTCAGCCCCAGCATTTT.

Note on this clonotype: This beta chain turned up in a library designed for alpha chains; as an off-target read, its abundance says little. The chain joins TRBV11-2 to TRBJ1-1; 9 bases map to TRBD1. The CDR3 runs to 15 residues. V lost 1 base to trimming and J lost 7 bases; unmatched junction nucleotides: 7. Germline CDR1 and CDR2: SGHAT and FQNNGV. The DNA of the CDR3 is TGTGCCAGCAGCTTAGTGATGGACAGGGGTATTGAAGCTTTCTTT. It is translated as CASSLVMDRGIEAFF.

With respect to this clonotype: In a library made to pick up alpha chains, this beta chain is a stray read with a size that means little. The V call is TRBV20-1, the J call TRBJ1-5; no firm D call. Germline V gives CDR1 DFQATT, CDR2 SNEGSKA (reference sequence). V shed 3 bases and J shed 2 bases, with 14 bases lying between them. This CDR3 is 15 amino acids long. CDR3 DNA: TGCAGTGCTAGCCTCGCGGCGGTCGGCAATCAGCCCCAGCATTTT. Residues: CSASLAAVGNQPQHF.

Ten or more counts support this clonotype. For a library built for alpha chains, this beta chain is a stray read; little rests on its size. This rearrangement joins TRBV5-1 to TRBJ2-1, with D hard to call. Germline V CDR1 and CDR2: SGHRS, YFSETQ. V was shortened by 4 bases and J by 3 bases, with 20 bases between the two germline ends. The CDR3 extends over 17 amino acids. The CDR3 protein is CASSRTIATTYYNEQFF. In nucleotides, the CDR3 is TGCGCCAGCAGCAGAACAATAGCAACCACCTACTACAATGAGCAGTTCTTC.

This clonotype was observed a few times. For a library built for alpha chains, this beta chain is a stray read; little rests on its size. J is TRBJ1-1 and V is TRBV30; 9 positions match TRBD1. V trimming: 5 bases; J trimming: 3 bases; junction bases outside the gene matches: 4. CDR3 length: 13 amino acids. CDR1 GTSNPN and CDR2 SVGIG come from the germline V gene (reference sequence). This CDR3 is CAWGGQGDTEAFF. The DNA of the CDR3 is TGTGCCTGGGGGGGACAGGGAGACACTGAAGCTTTCTTT. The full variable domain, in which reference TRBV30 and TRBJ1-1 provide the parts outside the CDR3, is SQTIHQWPATLVQPVGSPLSLECTVEGTSNPNLYWYRQAAGRGLQLLFYSVGIGQISSEVPQNLSASRPQDRQFILSSKKLLLSDSGFYLCAWGGQGDTEAFFGQGTRLTVV.

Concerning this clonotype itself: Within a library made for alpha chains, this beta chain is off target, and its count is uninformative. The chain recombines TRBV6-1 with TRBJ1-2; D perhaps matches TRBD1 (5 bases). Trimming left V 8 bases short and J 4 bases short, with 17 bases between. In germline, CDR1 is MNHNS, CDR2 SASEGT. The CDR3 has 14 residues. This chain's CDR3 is CASGDPTDIYGYTF. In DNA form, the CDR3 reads TGTGCCAGCGGGGACCCCACGGACATCTATGGCTACACCTTC.

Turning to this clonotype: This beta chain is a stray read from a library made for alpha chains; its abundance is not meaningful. CDR3 DNA: TGTGCCAGCAGCTCATCCGGGACACTTTACAATGAGCAGTTCTTC. Protein product: CASSSSGTLYNEQFF. The chain recombines TRBV7-2 with TRBJ2-1; possible D gene TRBD1, 6 bases. V lost 4 bases and J 4 bases, leaving 14 bases between the germline ends. Germline-derived CDR1 and CDR2 are SGHTA and FQGNSA. CDR3 length: 15 amino acids.

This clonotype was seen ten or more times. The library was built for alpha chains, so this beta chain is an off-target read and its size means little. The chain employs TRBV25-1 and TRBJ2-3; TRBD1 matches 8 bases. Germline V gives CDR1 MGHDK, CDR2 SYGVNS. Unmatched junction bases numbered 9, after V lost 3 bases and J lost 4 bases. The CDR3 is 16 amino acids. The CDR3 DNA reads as TGTGCCAGCAGTGATGGTTCAGGGGGCAGGTCAGATACGCAGTATTTT. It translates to CASSDGSGGRSDTQYF.

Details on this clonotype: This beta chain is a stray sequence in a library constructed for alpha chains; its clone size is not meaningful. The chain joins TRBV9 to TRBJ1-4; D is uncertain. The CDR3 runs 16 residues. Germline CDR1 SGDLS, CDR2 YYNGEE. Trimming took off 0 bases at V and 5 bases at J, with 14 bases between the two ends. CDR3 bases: TGTGCCAGCAGCGTAGGTAGAACAGTTATGAATGAAAAACTGTTTTTT. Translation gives CASSVGRTVMNEKLFF. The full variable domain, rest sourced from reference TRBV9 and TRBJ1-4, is DSGVTQTPKHLITATGQRVTLRCSPRSGDLSVYWYQQSLDQGLQFLIQYYNGEERAKGNILERFSAQQFPDLHSELNLSSLELGDSALYFCASSVGRTVMNEKLFFGSGTQLSVL.

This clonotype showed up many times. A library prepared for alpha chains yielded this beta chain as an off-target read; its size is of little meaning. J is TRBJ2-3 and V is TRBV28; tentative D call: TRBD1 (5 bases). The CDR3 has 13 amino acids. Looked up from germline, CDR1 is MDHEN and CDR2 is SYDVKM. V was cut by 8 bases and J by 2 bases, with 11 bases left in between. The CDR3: CASDDRNTDTQYF. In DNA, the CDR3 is TGTGCCAGCGACGACAGAAACACAGATACGCAGTATTTT.

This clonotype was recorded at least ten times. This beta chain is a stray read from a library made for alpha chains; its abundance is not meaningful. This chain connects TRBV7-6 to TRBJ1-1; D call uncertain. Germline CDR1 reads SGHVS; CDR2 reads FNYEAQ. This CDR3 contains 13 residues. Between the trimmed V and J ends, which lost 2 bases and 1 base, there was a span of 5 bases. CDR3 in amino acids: CASSLTANTEAFF. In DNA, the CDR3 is TGTGCCAGCAGCTTAACAGCGAACACTGAAGCTTTCTTT.

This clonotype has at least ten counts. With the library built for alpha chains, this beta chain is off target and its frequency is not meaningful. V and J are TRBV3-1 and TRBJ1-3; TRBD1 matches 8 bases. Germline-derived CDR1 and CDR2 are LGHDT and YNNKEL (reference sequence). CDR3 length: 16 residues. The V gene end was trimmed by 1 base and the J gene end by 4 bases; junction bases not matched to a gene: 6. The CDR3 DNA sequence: TGTGCCAGCAGCCAAGGAGGCAGGGGGCCAGGAAACACCATATATTTT. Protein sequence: CASSQGGRGPGNTIYF.

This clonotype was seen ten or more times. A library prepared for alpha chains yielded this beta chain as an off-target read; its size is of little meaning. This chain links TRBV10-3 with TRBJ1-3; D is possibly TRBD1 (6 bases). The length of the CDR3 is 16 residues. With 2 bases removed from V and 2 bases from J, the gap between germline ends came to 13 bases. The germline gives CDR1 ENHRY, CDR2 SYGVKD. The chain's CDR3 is CAISEPGQNPGNTIYF. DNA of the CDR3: TGTGCCATCAGTGAGCCAGGACAGAACCCTGGAAACACCATATATTTT.

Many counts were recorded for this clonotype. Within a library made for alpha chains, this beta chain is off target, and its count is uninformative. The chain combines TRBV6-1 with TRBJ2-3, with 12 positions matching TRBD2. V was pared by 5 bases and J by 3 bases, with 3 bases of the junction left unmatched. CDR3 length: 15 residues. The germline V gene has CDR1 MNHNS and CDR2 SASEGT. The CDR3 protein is CASSRGLAGTDTQYF. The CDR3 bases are TGTGCCAGCAGTCGCGGACTAGCGGGGACAGATACGCAGTATTTT.

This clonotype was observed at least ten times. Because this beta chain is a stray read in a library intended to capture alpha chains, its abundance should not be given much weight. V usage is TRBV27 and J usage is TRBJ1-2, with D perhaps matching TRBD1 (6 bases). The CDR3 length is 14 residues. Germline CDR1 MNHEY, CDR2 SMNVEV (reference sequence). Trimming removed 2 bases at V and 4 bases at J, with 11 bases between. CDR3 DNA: TGTGCCAGCAGTTTAATGGGGGGCGGCTATGGCTACACCTTC. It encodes CASSLMGGGYGYTF.

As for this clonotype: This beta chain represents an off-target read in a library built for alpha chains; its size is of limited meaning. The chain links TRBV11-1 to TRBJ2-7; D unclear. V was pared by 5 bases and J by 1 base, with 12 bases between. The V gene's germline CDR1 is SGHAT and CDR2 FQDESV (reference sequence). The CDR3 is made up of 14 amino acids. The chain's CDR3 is CASSQILGSYEQYF. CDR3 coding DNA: TGTGCCAGCAGCCAAATCCTGGGGTCCTACGAGCAGTACTTC.

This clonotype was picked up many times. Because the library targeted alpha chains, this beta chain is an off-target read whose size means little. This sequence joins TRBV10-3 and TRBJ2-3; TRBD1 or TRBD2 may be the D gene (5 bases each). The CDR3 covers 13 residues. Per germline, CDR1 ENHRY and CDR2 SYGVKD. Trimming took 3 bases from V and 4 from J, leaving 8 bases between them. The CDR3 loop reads CAISERDPDTQYF. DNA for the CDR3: TGTGCCATCAGTGAAAGGGACCCAGATACGCAGTATTTT.

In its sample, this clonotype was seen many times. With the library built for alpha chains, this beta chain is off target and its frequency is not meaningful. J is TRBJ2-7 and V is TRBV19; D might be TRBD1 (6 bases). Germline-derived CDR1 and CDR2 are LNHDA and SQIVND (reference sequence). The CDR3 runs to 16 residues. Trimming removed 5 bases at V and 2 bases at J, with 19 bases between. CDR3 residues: CASSAMNRVNPYEQYF. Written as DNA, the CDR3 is TGTGCCAGTAGTGCGATGAACAGGGTGAATCCCTACGAGCAGTACTTC.

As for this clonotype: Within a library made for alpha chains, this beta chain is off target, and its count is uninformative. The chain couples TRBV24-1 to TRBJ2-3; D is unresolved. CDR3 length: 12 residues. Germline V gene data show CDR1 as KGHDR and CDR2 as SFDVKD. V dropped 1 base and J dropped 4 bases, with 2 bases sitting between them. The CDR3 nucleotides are TGTGCCACCAGTGATTTCCCAGATACGCAGTATTTT. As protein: CATSDFPDTQYF.

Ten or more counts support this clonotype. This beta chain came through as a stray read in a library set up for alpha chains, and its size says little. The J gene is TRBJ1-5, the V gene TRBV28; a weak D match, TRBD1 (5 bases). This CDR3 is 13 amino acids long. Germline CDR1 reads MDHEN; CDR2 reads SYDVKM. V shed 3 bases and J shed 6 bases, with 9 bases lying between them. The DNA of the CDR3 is TGTGCCAGCAGTTTCCGGGGGTTTCAGCCCCAGCATTTT. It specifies CASSFRGFQPQHF.

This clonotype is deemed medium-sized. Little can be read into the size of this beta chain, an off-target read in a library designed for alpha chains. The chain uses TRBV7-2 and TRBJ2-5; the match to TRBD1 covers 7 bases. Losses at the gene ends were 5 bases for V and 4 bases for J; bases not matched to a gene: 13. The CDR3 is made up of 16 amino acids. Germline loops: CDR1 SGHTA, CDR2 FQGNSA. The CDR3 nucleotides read TGTGCCAGCAGCGGAAATTCAGGGGGATGGGGAGAGACCCAGTACTTC. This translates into CASSGNSGGWGETQYF.

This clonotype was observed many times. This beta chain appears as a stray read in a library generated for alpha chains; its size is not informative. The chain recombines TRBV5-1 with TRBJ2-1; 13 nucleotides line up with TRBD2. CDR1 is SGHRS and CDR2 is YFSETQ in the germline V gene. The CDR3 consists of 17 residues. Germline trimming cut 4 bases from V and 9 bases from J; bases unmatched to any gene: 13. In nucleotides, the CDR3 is TGCGCCAGCAGCCTCTCCGGGACTAGCGGGAATCAGGGTGAGCAGTTCTTC. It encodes CASSLSGTSGNQGEQFF.

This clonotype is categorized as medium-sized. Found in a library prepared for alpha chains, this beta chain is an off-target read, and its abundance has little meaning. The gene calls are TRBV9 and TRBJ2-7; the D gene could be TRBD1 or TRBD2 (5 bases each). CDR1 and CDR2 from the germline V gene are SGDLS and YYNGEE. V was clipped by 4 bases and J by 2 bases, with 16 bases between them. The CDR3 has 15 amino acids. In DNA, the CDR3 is TGTGCCAGCAGCCAAGGCCGGGGCATCACCTACGAGCAGTACTTC. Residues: CASSQGRGITYEQYF.

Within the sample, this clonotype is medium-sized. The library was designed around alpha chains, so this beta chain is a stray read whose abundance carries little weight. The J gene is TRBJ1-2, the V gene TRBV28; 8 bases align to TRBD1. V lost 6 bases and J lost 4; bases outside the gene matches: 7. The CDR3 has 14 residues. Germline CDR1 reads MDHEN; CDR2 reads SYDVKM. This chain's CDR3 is CASRKQGEGYGYTF. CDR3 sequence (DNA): TGTGCCAGCAGGAAACAGGGGGAGGGCTATGGCTACACCTTC.